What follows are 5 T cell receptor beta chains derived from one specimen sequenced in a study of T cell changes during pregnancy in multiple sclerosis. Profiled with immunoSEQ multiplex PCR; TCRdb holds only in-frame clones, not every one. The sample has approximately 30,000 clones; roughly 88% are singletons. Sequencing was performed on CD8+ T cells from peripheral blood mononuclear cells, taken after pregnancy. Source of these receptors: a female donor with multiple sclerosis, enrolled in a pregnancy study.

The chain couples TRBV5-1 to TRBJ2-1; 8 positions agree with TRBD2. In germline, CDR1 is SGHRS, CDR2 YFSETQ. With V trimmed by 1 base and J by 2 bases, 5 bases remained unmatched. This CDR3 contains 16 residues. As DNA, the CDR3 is TGCGCCAGCAGCTTGTCGGCGGGGGGTACCTACAATGAGCAGTTCTTC. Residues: CASSLSAGGTYNEQFF. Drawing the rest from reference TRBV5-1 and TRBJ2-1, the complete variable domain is KAGVTQTPRYLIKTRGQQVTLSCSPISGHRSVSWYQQTPGQGLQFLFEYFSETQRNKGNFPGRFSGRQFSNSRSEMNVSTLELGDSALYLCASSLSAGGTYNEQFFGPGTRLTVL.

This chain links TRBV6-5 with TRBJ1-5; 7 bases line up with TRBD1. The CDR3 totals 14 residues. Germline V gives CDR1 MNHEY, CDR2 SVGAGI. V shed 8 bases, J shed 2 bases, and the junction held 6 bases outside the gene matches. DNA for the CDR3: TGTGCCAGCGGGAACAGGGGAGGCAATCAGCCCCAGCATTTT. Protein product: CASGNRGGNQPQHF.

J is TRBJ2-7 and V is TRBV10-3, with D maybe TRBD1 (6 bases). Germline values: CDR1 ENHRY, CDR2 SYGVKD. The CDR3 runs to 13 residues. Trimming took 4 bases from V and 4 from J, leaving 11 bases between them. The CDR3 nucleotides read TGTGCCATCAGTGTCAACAGGGTGTACGAGCAGTACTTC. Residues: CAISVNRVYEQYF.

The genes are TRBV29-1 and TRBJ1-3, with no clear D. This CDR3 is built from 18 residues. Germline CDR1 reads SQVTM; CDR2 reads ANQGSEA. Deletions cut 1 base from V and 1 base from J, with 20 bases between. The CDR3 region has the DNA TGCAGCGTTGAAGCCTACTCCATCGGAGTAGATTCTGGAAACACCATATATTTT. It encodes CSVEAYSIGVDSGNTIYF.

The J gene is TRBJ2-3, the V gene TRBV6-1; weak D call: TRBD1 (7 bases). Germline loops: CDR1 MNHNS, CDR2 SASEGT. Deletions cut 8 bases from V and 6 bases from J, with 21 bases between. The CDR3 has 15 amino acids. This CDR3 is CASWQGGQGLDTQYF. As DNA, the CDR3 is TGTGCCAGCTGGCAGGGGGGCCAGGGGTTGGATACGCAGTATTTT.